The next 18 T cell receptor beta chains were all read from a single sample in a study of T-cell reconstitution after alpha-beta-depleted transplantation in children. Preparing the TCRbeta library involved the use of unique molecular identifiers. MiXCR, applied by TCRdb to the PCR reads, yields one record per CDR3 protein. The sample shows some 550,000 distinct CDR3 sequences, around 19% of them seen only once. The sequenced sample was PBMCs from the stem cell graft donor, obtained from the stem cell graft. The source of these receptors is a human donor who donated a stem cell graft to a child with acute lymphoblastic leukemia.

The chain uses TRBV27 and TRBJ2-7, with D hard to call. There are 12 residues in the CDR3. Trimming took off 3 bases at V and 3 bases at J, with 6 bases between the two ends. CDR1 MNHEY and CDR2 SMNVEV come from the germline V gene (reference sequence). CDR3 in amino acids: CASSFPGYEQYF. CDR3 coding DNA: TGTGCCAGCAGTTTCCCAGGCTACGAGCAGTACTTC.

This sequence joins TRBV2 and TRBJ2-4; no firm D call. The V gene lost 8 bases and the J gene lost 0 bases, with 8 bases spanning the gap. Germline assignment: CDR1 SNHLY and CDR2 FYNNEI. This CDR3 region has 13 residues. The CDR3 spells CASVIEAKNIQYF. CDR3 nucleotide sequence: TGTGCCAGCGTAATAGAAGCCAAAAACATTCAGTACTTC.

The chain has TRBV11-2 and TRBJ2-7; 8 bases agree with TRBD1. V shed 1 base, J shed 7 bases, and the junction held 9 bases outside the gene matches. Germline loops: CDR1 SGHAT, CDR2 FQNNGV. The CDR3 has 15 amino acids. CDR3 residues: CASSLVQGATWEQYF. CDR3 DNA sequence: TGTGCCAGCAGCTTAGTTCAGGGGGCGACTTGGGAGCAGTACTTC.

The chain joins TRBV19 to TRBJ1-4; tentative D call: TRBD1 (5 bases). Germline CDR1 reads LNHDA; CDR2 reads SQIVND (reference sequence). The CDR3 spans 15 residues. The V and J ends lost 6 bases and 6 bases respectively, with 17 bases between them. The CDR3 coding sequence is TGTGCCAGTAGATCTCAGGGTTTCGCGGATGAAAAACTGTTTTTT. Protein sequence: CASRSQGFADEKLFF.

The chain uses TRBV5-1 and TRBJ2-7; D may match TRBD1 or TRBD2 (5 bases each). CDR1 and CDR2 from the germline V gene are SGHRS and YFSETQ. Trimming stripped 4 bases from V and 3 bases from J, with 20 bases between. There are 16 residues in the CDR3. The CDR3 bases are TGCGCCAGCAGCCCTGAATCCGGGACCAACCACTACGAGCAGTACTTC. It specifies CASSPESGTNHYEQYF.

This clonotype appeared a few times. The CDR3 region is CSGSRGDSPLHF. DNA for the CDR3: TGCAGTGGTAGCAGGGGTGATTCACCCCTCCACTTT. The chain couples TRBV20-1 to TRBJ1-6, with D possibly matching TRBD1 (6 bases). CDR1 is DFQATT and CDR2 is SNEGSKA in the germline V gene (reference sequence). The CDR3 has 12 amino acids. The germline V and J ends were trimmed by 7 bases and 8 bases, with 12 bases remaining between them.

This chain joins TRBV5-1 and TRBJ2-3; a weak D match, TRBD2 (6 bases). This CDR3 is 15 amino acids long. Between the trimmed V and J ends, which lost 3 bases and 2 bases, there was a span of 13 bases. Germline-derived CDR1 and CDR2 are SGHRS and YFSETQ. CDR3 loop: CASSSLPDYTDTQYF. DNA of the CDR3: TGCGCCAGCAGCTCCCTTCCGGACTACACAGATACGCAGTATTTT.

This clonotype was seen only a few times. J is TRBJ2-3 and V is TRBV20-1; the match to TRBD2 covers 9 bases. There are 17 residues in the CDR3. Germline V CDR1 and CDR2: DFQATT, SNEGSKA (reference sequence). The V and J ends lost 6 bases and 10 bases, in that order; junction bases with no gene match: 23. CDR3 loop: CSALTSGTYTHMGAQYF. The CDR3, as DNA: TGCAGTGCCTTGACTAGCGGAACTTATACTCACATGGGAGCGCAGTATTTT.

The rearrangement links TRBV20-1 to TRBJ1-2; D gene unclear. The CDR3 sequence is 15 residues long. Trimming left V 0 bases short and J 3 bases short, with 14 bases between. Germline CDR1 reads DFQATT; CDR2 reads SNEGSKA (reference sequence). The CDR3 reads CSARDGPRAYYGYTF. The CDR3 DNA is TGCAGTGCTAGAGATGGACCAAGAGCTTACTATGGCTACACCTTC.

This clonotype was seen only a few times. V usage is TRBV12-3 or TRBV12-4 and J usage is TRBJ2-2; 8 bases align to TRBD2. The V and J ends lost 1 base and 7 bases, in that order; junction bases with no gene match: 11. This CDR3 contains 17 residues. DNA of the CDR3: TGTGCCAGCAGTTTAGTTACTCAAGCGGGAGTCGGCGGGGAGCTGTTTTTT. Encoded protein: CASSLVTQAGVGGELFF.

The gene calls are TRBV15 and TRBJ2-7, with D perhaps matching TRBD2 (5 bases). Germline V gene sequence: CDR1 LNHNV, CDR2 YYDKDF (reference sequence). There are 13 residues in the CDR3. V lost 5 bases and J lost 2, with 10 bases in between. In DNA form, the CDR3 reads TGTGCCACCAGCCGATGGGAGACCTACGAGCAGTACTTC. Its protein product is CATSRWETYEQYF.

In this sample, this clonotype turned up a few times. V and J are TRBV20-1 and TRBJ1-5, with TRBD1 as a possible D gene (5 bases). Germline V lookup: CDR1 DFQATT, CDR2 SNEGSKA (reference sequence). The CDR3 is made up of 14 amino acids. Trimming removed 5 bases from V and 2 bases from J, with 13 bases in between. This CDR3 reads CSAPRGHRNQPQHF. The CDR3 nucleotides are TGCAGTGCTCCCCGGGGCCACCGCAATCAGCCCCAGCATTTT.

V and J are TRBV29-1 and TRBJ1-2; D is uncertain. This CDR3 spans 9 amino acids. Germline values: CDR1 SQVTM, CDR2 ANQGSEA. Trimming took 4 bases from V and 7 from J, leaving 4 bases between them. The DNA for the CDR3 is TGCAGCGTTGGGGTTGGCTACACCTTC. This codes for CSVGVGYTF. Complete variable domain (other parts from reference TRBV29-1 and TRBJ1-2): SAVISQKPSRDICQRGTSLTIQCQVDSQVTMMFWYRQQPGQSLTLIATANQGSEATYESGFVIDKFPISRPNLTFSTLTVSNMSPEDSSIYLCSVGVGYTFGSGTRLTVV.

The chain is built from TRBV20-1 and TRBJ1-1; TRBD1 agrees at 7 bases. Trimming took 6 bases from V and 3 from J; bases not matched to a gene: 10. The CDR3 covers 14 residues. The germline gives CDR1 DFQATT, CDR2 SNEGSKA (reference sequence). The CDR3 is CSAPSGGWDTEAFF. The CDR3 DNA is TGCAGTGCCCCTTCAGGGGGATGGGACACTGAAGCTTTCTTT.

In this sample, this clonotype turned up many times. This chain uses TRBV5-1 with TRBJ2-5; perhaps D is TRBD1 or TRBD2 (5 bases each). This CDR3 region has 15 residues. Germline V gives CDR1 SGHRS, CDR2 YFSETQ. The V end lost 0 bases, the J end lost 2 bases, and 11 bases lay between the germline ends. CDR3 sequence reads: CASSLGWGLQETQYF. CDR3 nucleotides: TGCGCCAGCAGCTTGGGTTGGGGGTTACAAGAGACCCAGTACTTC. Looking up the rest from reference TRBV5-1 and TRBJ2-5 gives the full variable domain: KAGVTQTPRYLIKTRGQQVTLSCSPISGHRSVSWYQQTPGQGLQFLFEYFSETQRNKGNFPGRFSGRQFSNSRSEMNVSTLELGDSALYLCASSLGWGLQETQYFGPGTRLLVL.

The chain employs TRBV7-9 and TRBJ1-2, with TRBD1 as a possible D gene (5 bases). The CDR3 is 12 amino acids. With 3 bases removed from V and 7 bases from J, the gap between germline ends came to 9 bases. Germline loops: CDR1 SEHNR, CDR2 FQNEAQ (reference sequence). This CDR3 reads CASSFAGSGYTF. The CDR3 DNA sequence: TGTGCCAGCAGCTTTGCAGGGTCTGGCTACACCTTC.

The V call is TRBV12-3 or TRBV12-4, the J call TRBJ1-3; TRBD1 might be the D (6 bases). CDR3 length: 16 residues. Trimming removed 4 bases from V and 4 bases from J, with 17 bases in between. As DNA, the CDR3 is TGTGCCAGCAGTTACAACCGGGACAAACTCGGAAACACCATATATTTT. Translated, it gives CASSYNRDKLGNTIYF.

This clonotype was recorded a few times. This sequence joins TRBV5-5 and TRBJ1-5; the D is unclear. The CDR3 totals 15 residues. V was shortened by 0 bases and J by 1 base, with 8 bases between the two germline ends. Germline V gene lookup returns CDR1 SGHKS and CDR2 YYEKEE (reference sequence). The CDR3 protein is CASSLAVTSNQPQHF. Written as DNA, the CDR3 is TGTGCCAGCAGCTTGGCCGTGACGAGCAATCAGCCCCAGCATTTT. Variable domain in full (rest from reference TRBV5-5 and TRBJ1-5): DAGVTQSPTHLIKTRGQQVTLRCSPISGHKSVSWYQQVLGQGPQFIFQYYEKEERGRGNFPDRFSARQFPNYSSELNVNALLLGDSALYLCASSLAVTSNQPQHFGDGTRLSIL.